These 31 T cell receptor beta chains were sequenced from one sample in a study of metastatic and nonmetastatic thyroid tumors. There were no patients who had received any treatment before thyroid surgery. TCRdb re-called clones via MiXCR from the PCR reads. The data contain tens of thousands of clones, about 15% of them seen just once; the ten biggest clones take up about 4.6%. Sequencing used blood. The receptors originated from a female donor with papillary thyroid cancer or a benign thyroid nodule (not recorded which). Some clones in this sample may be carry-over from other donors' samples.

This rearrangement joins TRBV7-3 to TRBJ2-2; D unclear. The CDR3 is made up of 18 amino acids. The V end lost 6 bases, the J end lost 0 bases, and 20 bases lay between the germline ends. CDR1 is SGHTA, CDR2 FQGTGA, per germline. The CDR3 DNA follows: TGTGCCAGCAGAAGAGCCGCCCAGACACTAACGAACACCGGGGAGCTGTTTTTT. Amino acids: CASRRAAQTLTNTGELFF.

Comments on this clone: This sample also contains other DNA sequences that code for the same CDR3. The chain combines TRBV5-4 with TRBJ2-1; D gene unclear. CDR1 SGHNT and CDR2 YYREEE come from the germline V gene (reference sequence). CDR3 length equals 15 residues. Trimming stripped 0 bases from V and 3 bases from J, with 10 bases between. The CDR3 sequence is CASSLGTYLYNEQFF. As DNA, the CDR3 is TGTGCCAGCAGCTTGGGTACATACCTCTACAATGAGCAGTTCTTC.

This clone showed up many times. The V and J genes are TRBV20-1 and TRBJ2-3; TRBD1 agrees at 7 bases. Germline CDR1 DFQATT, CDR2 SNEGSKA (reference sequence). Trimming cost V 2 bases and J 1 base; bases outside gene matches: 6. This CDR3 has 15 amino acids. CDR3 sequence: CSARQTGTGTDTQYF. The CDR3 DNA reads as TGCAGTGCTAGACAGACCGGGACAGGCACAGATACGCAGTATTTT.

This clone appeared many times. The chain recombines TRBV4-3 with TRBJ1-1; D unresolved. The V end lost 4 bases, the J end lost 6 bases, and 24 bases lay between the germline ends. Germline values: CDR1 LGHNA, CDR2 YSLEER. The length of the CDR3 is 17 residues. The CDR3 nucleotides are TGCGCCAGCAGCCGAAGACCGGCCGGGGAGCAGACCGCTGAAGCTTTCTTT. Its protein product is CASSRRPAGEQTAEAFF.

This chain links TRBV6-1 with TRBJ1-6; no firm D call. Germline V gives CDR1 MNHNS, CDR2 SASEGT. The CDR3 is 15 amino acids. V lost 7 bases and J lost 3, with 13 bases in between. The chain's CDR3 is CASMGWEGYNSPLHF. The CDR3 bases are TGTGCCAGCATGGGTTGGGAGGGCTATAATTCACCCCTCCACTTT.

This clone was recorded at least ten times. The J gene is TRBJ2-7, the V gene TRBV20-1; 10 bases map to TRBD2. The CDR3 extends over 14 amino acids. Germline lookup yields CDR1 DFQATT and CDR2 SNEGSKA (reference sequence). V was clipped by 1 base and J by 3 bases; unmatched bases: 3. The CDR3 nucleotides read TGCAGTGCTAGAGTGATAGCGGGGGGCTACGAGCAGTACTTC. Protein product: CSARVIAGGYEQYF.

This clone was seen only a few times. Since a much larger clone is just one base distant, this may be a read error. This chain connects TRBV2 to TRBJ2-4, with a tentative D call TRBD1 (6 bases). This CDR3 has 14 residues. Germline V gene sequence: CDR1 SNHLY, CDR2 FYNNEI. V gave up 5 bases and J gave up 5 bases, with 13 bases separating them. In DNA, the CDR3 is TGTGCCAGCAGTCAGGACAGCCGTCAAAACATTCAGTACTTC. Encoded protein: CASSQDSRQNIQYF.

This clone showed up many times. The chain uses TRBV7-2 and TRBJ2-3; D gene unclear. Trimming took 3 bases from V and 1 from J, leaving 5 bases between them. The germline gives CDR1 SGHTA, CDR2 FQGNSA. CDR3 size: 13 residues. CDR3 DNA: TGTGCCAGCAGCTTGGTACGCACAGATACGCAGTATTTT. Translating gives CASSLVRTDTQYF.

This clone was recorded many times. V gene TRBV15 combines with J gene TRBJ1-2; D is perhaps TRBD1 (5 bases). The germline V gene has CDR1 LNHNV and CDR2 YYDKDF (reference sequence). The CDR3 covers 13 residues. Trimming removed 0 bases at V and 5 bases at J, with 7 bases between. The CDR3 DNA sequence: TGTGCCACCAGCAGAGAGGGGGTTTATGGCTACACCTTC. Its translation: CATSREGVYGYTF.

This clone has a count of ten or more. The rearrangement links TRBV2 to TRBJ2-1; TRBD1 might be the D (6 bases). The CDR3 length is 15 residues. Germline CDR1 and CDR2: SNHLY and FYNNEI. The V end was cut by 5 bases, the J end by 1 base, with 12 bases between. The CDR3 DNA follows: TGTGCCAGCAGTTTAGACAGGCAATCCTACAATGAGCAGTTCTTC. This encodes CASSLDRQSYNEQFF.

There are a few counts of this clone. The rearrangement links TRBV5-4 to TRBJ1-1; D is ambiguous. CDR1 and CDR2 from the germline V gene are SGHNT and YYREEE (reference sequence). The CDR3 totals 13 residues. V shed 5 bases and J shed 2 bases, with 10 bases lying between them. The CDR3 nucleotides read TGTGCCAGCAGTACCCCCCCCAACACTGAAGCTTTCTTT. Its translation: CASSTPPNTEAFF. Drawing the rest from reference TRBV5-4 and TRBJ1-1, the complete variable domain is ETGVTQSPTHLIKTRGQQVTLRCSSQSGHNTVSWYQQALGQGPQFIFQYYREEENGRGNFPPRFSGLQFPNYSSELNVNALELDDSALYLCASSTPPNTEAFFGQGTRLTVV.

J is TRBJ1-3 and V is TRBV19; D gene unclear. The CDR3 length is 14 residues. Looked up from germline, CDR1 is LNHDA and CDR2 is SQIVND (reference sequence). V lost 4 bases and J lost 4, with 11 bases in between. CDR3 sequence: CASSTMGRGNTIYF. The DNA for the CDR3 is TGTGCCAGTAGTACCATGGGCAGAGGAAACACCATATATTTT.

This clone was counted a few times. The junction and the germline gene differ at one end; a read error may be behind it. The genes are TRBV6-1 and TRBJ2-6; 8 bases match TRBD1. Germline CDR1 reads MNHNS; CDR2 reads SASEGT. The CDR3 runs to 15 residues. Written as DNA, the CDR3 is TGTGCCAGCAGTGTGACAGGGGCTGGGGCCAACGTCCTGGCTTTC. Its protein is CASSVTGAGANVLAF.

This clone appeared many times. This may arise from a read error, as a much more abundant clone is one base away. This chain connects TRBV6-1 to TRBJ2-6; D gene uncertain. The V gene lost 11 bases and the J gene lost 2 bases, with 10 bases spanning the gap. Germline CDR1 and CDR2: MNHNS and SASEGT. The CDR3 loop spans 13 amino acids. The CDR3 DNA reads as TGTGCCGGCTCCCGGGCTGGGGCCAACGTCCTGACTTTC. Translated: CAGSRAGANVLTF.

This clone was observed at least ten times. The chain joins TRBV19 to TRBJ1-3; D may be TRBD1 (6 bases). CDR1 and CDR2 from the germline V gene are LNHDA and SQIVND (reference sequence). V gave up 9 bases and J gave up 0 bases, with 21 bases separating them. This CDR3 has 17 amino acids. The CDR3: CASLPGGPSPSGNTIYF. CDR3 nucleotide sequence: TGTGCCAGCCTGCCGGGGGGGCCGTCCCCCTCTGGAAACACCATATATTTT.

This clone was counted at least ten times. The V call is TRBV30, the J call TRBJ1-2; D is ambiguous. CDR3 size: 13 residues. V was cut by 0 bases and J by 3 bases, with 8 bases left in between. The germline V gene encodes CDR1 GTSNPN and CDR2 SVGIG (reference sequence). The CDR3 DNA reads TGTGCCTGGAGTGTACTCACAGACTATGGCTACACCTTC. Its protein is CAWSVLTDYGYTF.

Concerning this clone: Relative to the germline gene, one junction end is altered; a read error may explain this. The chain recombines TRBV4-3 with TRBJ2-2; 8 positions match TRBD2. The CDR3 has 18 residues. Germline V CDR1 and CDR2: LGHNA, YSLEER. CDR3 nucleotides: TGCTCCAGCAGCCAAGATAACGTTGCGGGAGGACTCACCGTAGAGCTGTTTTTT. Its translation is CSSSQDNVAGGLTVELFF.

This clone was observed a handful of times. Given the absence of the conserved phenylalanine or tryptophan at the CDR3 end, a read error is likely. Because the CDR3's place on the DNA is in doubt, the DNA is left out and the CDR3 is given as listed by TCRdb. This rearrangement joins TRBV28 to TRBJ1-6. Germline values: CDR1 MDHEN, CDR2 SYDVKM. The CDR3 numbers 12 amino acids, ends counted. CDR3 region: CASSSMGLSLQL.

Worth noting for this clone: A read error is possible here, since a much larger clone lies one base away. Additional DNA sequences in this sample encode the identical CDR3. This chain connects TRBV3-1 to TRBJ1-1; no clear D. CDR3 length equals 13 residues. Germline CDR1 and CDR2: LGHDT and YNNKEL (reference sequence). CDR3 DNA: TGTGCCAGCAGCCAGGATTTGAACACCGAAGCTTTCTTT. It encodes CASSQDLNTEAFF.

Ten or more counts support this clone. The rearrangement links TRBV11-3 to TRBJ2-2, with D uncertain. V was cut by 4 bases and J by 5 bases, with 5 bases left in between. In germline, CDR1 is SGHNT, CDR2 YENEEA. CDR3 length: 12 amino acids. CDR3 nucleotide sequence: TGTGCCAGCAGCTCAGGAACCGGGGAGCTGTTTTTT. This gives the protein CASSSGTGELFF.

V gene TRBV5-1 combines with J gene TRBJ2-7; unclear D gene. The CDR3 contains 15 residues. Germline V gives CDR1 SGHRS, CDR2 YFSETQ. V was clipped by 6 bases and J by 3 bases, with 19 bases between them. The CDR3 region is CASNPMVHANYEQYF. CDR3 sequence (DNA): TGCGCCAGCAACCCTATGGTACACGCGAACTACGAGCAGTACTTC.

Comment on this clone: This may be a read error, as it is one base from a much larger clone. The chain joins TRBV5-4 to TRBJ2-3; TRBD2 matches 7 bases. Per the germline V gene, CDR1 is SGHNT and CDR2 is YYREEE (reference sequence). V lost 7 bases to trimming and J lost 4 bases; unmatched junction nucleotides: 6. The CDR3 extends over 13 amino acids. In nucleotides, the CDR3 is TGTGCCAGCGGACTAGGGGCATCAGATACGCAGTATTTT. It specifies CASGLGASDTQYF. Full variable domain (missing parts from reference TRBV5-4 and TRBJ2-3): ETGVTQSPTHLIKTRGQQVTLRCSSQSGHNTVSWYQQALGQGPQFIFQYYREEENGRGNFPPRFSGLQFPNYSSELNVNALELDDSALYLCASGLGASDTQYFGPGTRLTVL.

Relative to its sample, this clone is medium-sized. The germline gene is not matched at one end of the junction; a read error may be the cause. This same CDR3 is encoded by further DNA sequences in the sample. The chain uses TRBV6-1 and TRBJ1-6, with D possibly matching TRBD1 (6 bases). The CDR3 has 15 amino acids. The V gene's germline CDR1 is MNHNS and CDR2 SASEGT. CDR3 coding DNA: TGTGCCAGCAGGGAAGGGGGACGAAATAATTCACCCCTCCACTTT. The encoded protein is CASREGGRNNSPLHF.

This clone was seen more than once but under ten times. The chain recombines TRBV15 with TRBJ2-7; D ambiguous. Germline lookup yields CDR1 LNHNV and CDR2 YYDKDF (reference sequence). V dropped 2 bases and J dropped 0 bases, with 5 bases sitting between them. The CDR3 is 13 residues long. CDR3 loop: CATSRYCSYEQYF. The CDR3 nucleotides read TGTGCCACCAGCAGATACTGCTCCTACGAGCAGTACTTC.

There are many counts of this clone. The chain links TRBV7-3 to TRBJ2-3, with 9 bases matching TRBD2. Losses at the gene ends were 4 bases for V and 7 bases for J; bases not matched to a gene: 9. Germline loops: CDR1 SGHTA, CDR2 FQGTGA. This CDR3 comprises 15 residues. As DNA, the CDR3 is TGTGCCAGCAGCTCCCACGTAGCGGGGGTCAATACGCAGTATTTT. Protein product: CASSSHVAGVNTQYF.

This clone was found many times. The chain links TRBV5-6 to TRBJ1-4, with 9 bases lining up with TRBD1. The CDR3 loop spans 19 amino acids. V shed 2 bases, J shed 2 bases, and the junction held 13 bases outside the gene matches. Per germline, CDR1 SGHDT and CDR2 YYEEEE. The CDR3 DNA is TGTGCCAGCAGCTTTGGCTGGACAGGGGAGGAGACGACTAATGAAAAACTGTTTTTT. Protein sequence: CASSFGWTGEETTNEKLFF.

This clone was seen at least ten times. This rearrangement joins TRBV10-2 to TRBJ1-6; D remains unclear. The CDR3 runs to 14 residues. The V gene's germline CDR1 is WSHSY and CDR2 SAAADI. The germline V and J ends were trimmed by 7 bases and 5 bases, with 12 bases remaining between them. The chain's CDR3 is CASTGQVNNSPLHF. DNA for the CDR3: TGCGCCAGCACTGGGCAGGTTAATAATTCACCCCTCCACTTT.

This clone was detected many times. This sequence joins TRBV28 and TRBJ1-4, with D hard to call. Germline CDR1 reads MDHEN; CDR2 reads SYDVKM. Trimming removed 6 bases at V and 0 bases at J, with 11 bases between. The CDR3 loop spans 15 amino acids. In DNA form, the CDR3 reads TGTGCCAGCAGCTCCCTTGAAGCAACTAATGAAAAACTGTTTTTT. Translation gives CASSSLEATNEKLFF.

The gene calls are TRBV3-1 and TRBJ2-5; D gene ambiguous. This CDR3 comprises 16 residues. The V end lost 1 base, the J end lost 5 bases, and 17 bases lay between the germline ends. The germline V gene encodes CDR1 LGHDT and CDR2 YNNKEL (reference sequence). CDR3 protein: CASSQVQNCGSETQYF. CDR3 bases: TGTGCCAGCAGCCAAGTCCAGAATTGCGGCTCGGAGACCCAGTACTTC.

This clone occurred many times. This chain joins TRBV5-6 and TRBJ1-2; D remains ambiguous. The CDR3 spans 15 residues. V lost 1 base and J lost 6, with 16 bases in between. Looked up from germline, CDR1 is SGHDT and CDR2 is YYEEEE. DNA for the CDR3: TGTGCCAGCAGCTTGTTTGGGGTTGGAAGAGATGGCTACACCTTC. It translates to CASSLFGVGRDGYTF.

Concerning this clone itself: A read error may be the cause here, since a much bigger clone is one base away. This chain connects TRBV3-1 to TRBJ2-7; D remains ambiguous. There are 14 residues in the CDR3. Germline CDR1 and CDR2: LGHDT and YNNKEL (reference sequence). V lost 4 bases and J 4 bases, leaving 14 bases between the germline ends. The CDR3 DNA sequence: TGTGCCAGCAGCCCGGAGAGACATACATACGAGCAGTACTTC. This sequence encodes CASSPERHTYEQYF.